This T cell receptor (beta chain) was identified in a study of neurological immune-mediated disorders. TCRdb recomputed calls from the 5' RACE reads with MiXCR, one row per CDR3 protein. The sample has approximately 27,000 distinct CDR3 sequences; less than 25% are singletons. The sample holds many counts of this clonotype. The CDR3 runs to 15 residues. V gave up 0 bases and J gave up 5 bases; unmatched junction bases: 6. Germline CDR1 is SGHRS and CDR2 is YFSETQ. The V and J genes are TRBV5-1 and TRBJ1-1, with 8 bases fitting TRBD1. The sequenced sample was CD4+ T cells from blood. The receptor's source is a man aged 50-60 years with HTLV-1-associated myelopathy (HAM/TSP). The CDR3 sequence: CASSLGQGYFTEAFF. In DNA, the CDR3 is TGCGCCAGCAGCTTGGGACAGGGGTATTTTACTGAAGCTTTCTTT.